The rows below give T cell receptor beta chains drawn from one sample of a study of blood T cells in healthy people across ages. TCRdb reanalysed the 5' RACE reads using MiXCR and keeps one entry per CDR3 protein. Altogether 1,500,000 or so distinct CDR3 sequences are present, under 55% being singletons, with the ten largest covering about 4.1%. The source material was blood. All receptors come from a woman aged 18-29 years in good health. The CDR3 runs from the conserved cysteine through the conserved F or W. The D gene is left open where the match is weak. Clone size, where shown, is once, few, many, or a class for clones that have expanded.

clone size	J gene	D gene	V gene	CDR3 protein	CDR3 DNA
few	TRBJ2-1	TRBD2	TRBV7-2	CASSTGLAGGYEQFF	TGTGCCAGCAGCACGGGACTAGCGGGGGGTTATGAGCAGTTCTTC
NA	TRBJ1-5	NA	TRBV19	CASSIGTEQPQHF	TGTGCCAGTAGTATCGGGACGGAGCAGCCCCAGCATTTT
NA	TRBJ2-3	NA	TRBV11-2	CASSLGARDSTDTQYF	TGTGCCAGCAGCTTAGGGGCCAGGGATTCCACAGATACGCAGTATTTT
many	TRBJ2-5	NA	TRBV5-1	CASSSGGQETQYF	TGCGCCAGCAGCTCTGGGGGTCAAGAGACCCAGTACTTC
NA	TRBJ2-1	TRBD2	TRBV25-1	CASSESLGLAGSYNERFF	TGTGCCAGCAGTGAATCACTGGGACTAGCGGGATCGTACAATGAGCGGTTCTTC
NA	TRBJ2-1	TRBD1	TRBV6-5	CASRPTGGYEQFF	TGTGCCAGCAGACCGACAGGGGGGTATGAGCAGTTCTTC
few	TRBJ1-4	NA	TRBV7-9	CASSFRVTEEKLFF	TGTGCCAGCAGCTTCAGGGTTACGGAGGAAAAACTGTTTTTT
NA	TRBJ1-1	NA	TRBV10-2	CASSAGSLNTEAFF	TGCGCCAGCAGTGCGGGCAGTTTGAACACTGAAGCTTTCTTT
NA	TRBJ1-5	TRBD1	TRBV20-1	CSARGGGRSNQPQHF	TGCAGTGCCCGTGGAGGGGGCCGTAGCAATCAGCCCCAGCATTTT
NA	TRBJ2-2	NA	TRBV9	CASSTNRGLSTGELFF	TGTGCCAGCAGCACAAACAGGGGACTTAGCACCGGGGAGCTGTTTTTT
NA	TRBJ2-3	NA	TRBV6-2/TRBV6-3	CASIGPSSTDTQYF	TGTGCCAGCATAGGACCTTCTAGCACAGATACGCAGTATTTT
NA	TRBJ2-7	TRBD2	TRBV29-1	CSVDGGVKGYEQYF	TGCAGCGTTGACGGGGGGGTAAAAGGTTACGAGCAGTACTTC
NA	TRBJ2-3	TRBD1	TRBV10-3	CAISSGTGITDTQYF	TGTGCCATCAGCTCCGGGACAGGGATAACAGATACGCAGTATTTT
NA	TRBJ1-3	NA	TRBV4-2	CASSQDVDNRNTIYF	TGTGCCAGCAGCCAAGATGTGGACAACCGAAACACCATATATTTT
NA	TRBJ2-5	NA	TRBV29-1	CSVVGQGGYNEQYF	TGCAGCGTTGTGGGGCAGGGGGGCTACAATGAGCAGTACTTC
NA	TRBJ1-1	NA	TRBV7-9	CASSPPGPESAFF	TGTGCCAGCAGCCCTCCGGGCCCTGAGTCAGCTTTCTTT
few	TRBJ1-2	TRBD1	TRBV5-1	CASSQVGGGSNYGYTF	TGCGCCAGCAGCCAAGTCGGAGGGGGCTCTAACTATGGCTACACCTTC
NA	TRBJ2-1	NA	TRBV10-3	CAISEVPGNEQFF	TGTGCCATCAGTGAGGTCCCGGGAAATGAGCAGTTCTTC
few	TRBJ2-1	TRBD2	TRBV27	CASSLYSGGANEQFF	TGTGCCAGCAGTTTATATAGCGGGGGGGCCAATGAGCAGTTCTTC
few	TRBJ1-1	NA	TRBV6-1	CASSPYVDEAFF	TGTGCCAGCAGCCCCTACGTCGATGAAGCTTTCTTT
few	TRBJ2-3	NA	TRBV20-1	CSARDPGDTQYF	TGCAGTGCTAGAGACCCCGGAGATACGCAGTATTTT
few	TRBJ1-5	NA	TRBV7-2	CASSRSFLGAEGNQPQHF	TGTGCCAGCAGCCGGAGTTTTTTGGGGGCTGAGGGCAATCAGCCCCAGCATTTT
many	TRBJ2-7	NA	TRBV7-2	CASSSDRSYEQYF	TGTGCCAGCAGCTCTGACAGATCCTACGAGCAGTACTTC
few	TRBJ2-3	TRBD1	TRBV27	CASSLSGTGIGTDTQYF	TGTGCCAGCAGTTTATCAGGGACAGGGATCGGCACAGATACGCAGTATTTT
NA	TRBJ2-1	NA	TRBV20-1	CSAKGFRSGPYNERYF	TGCAGTGCAAAGGGGTTCCGGAGTGGCCCCTACAATGAGCGGTACTTC
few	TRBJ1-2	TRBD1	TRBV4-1	CASSQVTGGSYGYTF	TGCGCCAGCAGCCAAGTGACAGGGGGTAGCTATGGCTACACCTTC
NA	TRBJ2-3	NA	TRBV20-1	CSARDMGDSTDTQYF	TGCAGTGCTAGAGATATGGGGGATAGCACAGATACGCAGTATTTT
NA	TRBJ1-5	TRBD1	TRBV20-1	CSAGEPRGLQPQHF	TGCAGTGCAGGGGAGCCCAGGGGGCTTCAGCCCCAGCATTTT
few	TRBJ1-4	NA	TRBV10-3	CAIHRDHNEKLFF	TGTGCCATCCACAGAGACCATAATGAAAAACTGTTTTTT
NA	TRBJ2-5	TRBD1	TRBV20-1	CSASWTGGWKTQYF	TGCAGTGCTAGTTGGACAGGGGGTTGGAAGACCCAGTACTTC
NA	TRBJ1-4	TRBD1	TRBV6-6	CASSYGQGAATNEKLFF	TGTGCCAGCAGTTACGGGCAGGGGGCAGCAACTAATGAAAAACTGTTTTTT
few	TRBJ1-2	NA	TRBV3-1	CASSQPNPGLGGYTF	TGTGCCAGCAGCCAACCTAATCCGGGGTTAGGCGGCTACACCTTC
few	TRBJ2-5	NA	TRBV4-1	CASSQDGFQETQYF	TGCGCCAGCAGCCAAGACGGGTTCCAAGAGACCCAGTACTTC
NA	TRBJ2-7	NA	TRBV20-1	CSTWTGDYEQYF	TGCAGTACGTGGACTGGAGACTACGAGCAGTACTTC
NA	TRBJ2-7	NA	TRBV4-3	CASSSMVGDGHEQYF	TGCGCCAGCAGTTCCATGGTTGGGGATGGGCACGAGCAGTACTTC
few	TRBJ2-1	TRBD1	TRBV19	CASSISQGRPYNEQFF	TGTGCCAGTAGTATCTCACAGGGGCGCCCTTACAATGAGCAGTTCTTC
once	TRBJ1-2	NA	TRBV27	CASSEQGHLGYTF	TGTGCCAGTAGCGAACAGGGCCACCTTGGCTACACCTTC
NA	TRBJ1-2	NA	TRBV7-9	CASSLVGQNGYTF	TGTGCCAGCAGCTTAGTTGGGCAAAACGGCTACACCTTC
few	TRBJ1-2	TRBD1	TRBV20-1	CSADRVDYGYTF	TGCAGTGCGGACAGGGTGGACTATGGCTACACCTTC
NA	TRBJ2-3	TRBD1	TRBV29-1	CSVDVRGLVDTQYF	TGCAGCGTTGATGTCAGGGGGCTAGTAGATACGCAGTATTTT
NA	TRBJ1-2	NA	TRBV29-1	CSVEEAGRYGYTF	TGCAGCGTTGAAGAGGCAGGCCGCTATGGCTACACCTTC
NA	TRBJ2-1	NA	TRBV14	CASSSRARSYNEQFF	TGTGCCAGCAGTTCGCGCGCCCGGTCCTACAATGAGCAGTTCTTC
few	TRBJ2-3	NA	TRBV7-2	CASSYRRGDTQYF	TGTGCCAGCAGCTACCGCCGTGGAGATACGCAGTATTTT
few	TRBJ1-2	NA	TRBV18	CASSPLPFPDYGYTF	TGTGCCAGCTCACCCCTTCCCTTTCCGGACTATGGCTACACCTTC
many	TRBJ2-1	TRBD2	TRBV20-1	CSAIPGLVFEQFF	TGCAGTGCAATACCGGGACTAGTCTTCGAGCAGTTCTTC
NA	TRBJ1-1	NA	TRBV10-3	CATGPTQGGTEAFF	TGTGCCACTGGACCGACGCAGGGAGGCACTGAAGCTTTCTTT